These 28 T cell receptor beta chains share one sample of origin, sequenced in a study of blood T cell repertoires in COVID-19. Sequencing used immunoSEQ multiplex PCR; TCRdb keeps in-frame clones, though not all of them. This sample has over 90,000 clones, with 80% to 90% found just once. Sequencing was carried out using peripheral blood. The receptor set was obtained from a man between 35 and 55 years old with active or convalescent COVID-19.

The chain combines TRBV7-9 with TRBJ2-5, with TRBD1 matching over 7 bases. V shed 5 bases, J shed 2 bases, and the junction held 2 bases outside the gene matches. There are 13 residues in the CDR3. CDR1 and CDR2 (germline): SEHNR, FQNEAQ (reference sequence). DNA for the CDR3: TGTGCCAGCAGCCGGGGACAGCAAGAGACCCAGTACTTC. Its translation is CASSRGQQETQYF. Supplemented by reference TRBV7-9 and TRBJ2-5, the full variable domain reads DTGVSQNPRHKITKRGQNVTFRCDPISEHNRLYWYRQTLGQGPEFLTYFQNEAQLEKSRLLSDRFSAERPKGSFSTLEIQRTEQGDSAMYLCASSRGQQETQYFGPGTRLLVL.

The chain couples TRBV7-2 to TRBJ2-7; D perhaps matches TRBD1 (6 bases). With 3 bases removed from V and 5 bases from J, the gap between germline ends came to 14 bases. CDR3 length: 14 amino acids. Germline CDR1 SGHTA, CDR2 FQGNSA. Written as DNA, the CDR3 is TGTGCCAGCAGCTTCCCCCAGGGGTTCGACGAGCAGTACTTC. Protein: CASSFPQGFDEQYF. Variable domain in full (rest from reference TRBV7-2 and TRBJ2-7): GAGVSQSPSNKVTEKGKDVELRCDPISGHTALYWYRQSLGQGLEFLIYFQGNSAPDKSGLPSDRFSAERTGGSVSTLTIQRTQQEDSAVYLCASSFPQGFDEQYFGPGTRLTVT.

V gene TRBV4-1 combines with J gene TRBJ2-5, with TRBD2 identical over 15 bases. The CDR3 runs to 18 residues. The junction had 14 bases not matched to a gene; V was cut back by 3 bases and J by 9 bases. Per the germline V gene, CDR1 is MGHRA and CDR2 is YSYEKL. CDR3 amino acids: CASSQPGLAGGPDGAQYF. CDR3 in DNA: TGCGCCAGCAGCCAGCCGGGACTAGCGGGGGGCCCAGATGGGGCCCAGTACTTC.

The chain carries TRBV5-5 and TRBJ2-7; 7 bases match TRBD1. V trimming: 4 bases; J trimming: 2 bases; junction bases outside the gene matches: 6. CDR1 is SGHKS, CDR2 YYEKEE, per germline (reference sequence). The CDR3 runs to 14 residues. The CDR3 region is CASSTTGPPYEQYF. CDR3 DNA: TGTGCCAGCAGCACGACAGGGCCCCCCTACGAGCAGTACTTC. The full variable domain, completed using reference TRBV5-5 and TRBJ2-7, is DAGVTQSPTHLIKTRGQQVTLRCSPISGHKSVSWYQQVLGQGPQFIFQYYEKEERGRGNFPDRFSARQFPNYSSELNVNALLLGDSALYLCASSTTGPPYEQYFGPGTRLTVT.

The J gene is TRBJ1-1, the V gene TRBV10-2; D gene uncertain. Trimming took 8 bases from V and 1 from J, leaving 8 bases between them. The CDR3 length is 12 residues. The germline V gene encodes CDR1 WSHSY and CDR2 SAAADI. CDR3 sequence (DNA): TGCGCCAGCCTACAGAGGAACACTGAAGCTTTCTTT. This sequence encodes CASLQRNTEAFF.

This clone showed up just a few times. The CDR3 region is CASRPPEGAGSTEAFF. The CDR3 coding sequence is TGTGCCAGCAGACCCCCGGAGGGGGCGGGGAGCACTGAAGCTTTCTTT. The chain has TRBV4-2 and TRBJ1-1; 7 bases match TRBD1. Germline-derived CDR1 and CDR2 are LGHNA and YNFKEQ. The CDR3 length is 16 residues. V gave up 6 bases and J gave up 4 bases; unmatched junction bases: 14.

The sample holds a few counts of this clone. V gene TRBV6-4 combines with J gene TRBJ2-2; TRBD2 matches 11 bases. Per germline, CDR1 MRHNA and CDR2 SNTAGT. Unmatched junction bases numbered 0, after V lost 3 bases and J lost 3 bases. The CDR3 has 15 residues. CDR3 protein: CASSEGLADTGELFF. The CDR3 DNA reads TGTGCCAGCAGTGAGGGACTAGCGGACACCGGGGAGCTGTTTTTT.

The V call is TRBV29-1, the J call TRBJ2-3, with 9 bases that match TRBD2. The CDR3 extends over 14 amino acids. The trim removed 7 bases at V and 2 bases at J, leaving 7 bases unmatched. Germline assignment: CDR1 SQVTM and CDR2 ANQGSEA. Here the CDR3 DNA reads TGCAGCGCTCTAAGCGGGGGGAACACAGATACGCAGTATTTT. Protein product: CSALSGGNTDTQYF.

The gene calls are TRBV5-8 and TRBJ2-7; 7 positions agree with TRBD2. This CDR3 spans 16 amino acids. J was trimmed by 1 base and V by 0 bases; bases with no gene match: 7. Germline CDR1 SGHTS, CDR2 YDEGEE. The CDR3 DNA reads TGTGCCAGCAGCTTGGGTGCGGGGGATGGTTCCTACGAGCAGTACTTC. Amino acids: CASSLGAGDGSYEQYF.

CDR3 DNA: TGTGCCAGCAGACCCACAGGGGCCACTGAAGCTTTCTTT. Its translation is CASRPTGATEAFF. The chain couples TRBV25-1 to TRBJ1-1, with 7 bases aligning to TRBD1. The germline V gene encodes CDR1 MGHDK and CDR2 SYGVNS. CDR3 length: 13 residues. With V trimmed by 6 bases and J by 4 bases, 5 bases remained unmatched.

This clone was recorded only once. V gene TRBV11-2 combines with J gene TRBJ1-6; D gene ambiguous. The length of the CDR3 is 16 residues. V gave up 0 bases and J gave up 11 bases, with 17 bases separating them. CDR1 is SGHAT, CDR2 FQNNGV, per germline. CDR3 sequence reads: CASSLDVFTTAPPLHF. CDR3 DNA: TGTGCCAGCAGCTTAGATGTGTTCACCACTGCTCCACCCCTCCACTTT. Full variable domain (remainder filled in from reference TRBV11-2 and TRBJ1-6): EAGVAQSPRYKIIEKRQSVAFWCNPISGHATLYWYQQILGQGPKLLIQFQNNGVVDDSQLPKDRFSAERLKGVDSTLKIQPAKLEDSAVYLCASSLDVFTTAPPLHFGNGTRLTVT.

The rearrangement links TRBV28 to TRBJ2-5, with 8 bases identical to TRBD2. V shed 1 base and J 13 bases; nucleotides not matched to a gene: 5. The CDR3 sequence is 12 residues long. Germline loops: CDR1 MDHEN, CDR2 SYDVKM. This CDR3 is CASSLLQRGPYF. As DNA, the CDR3 is TGTGCCAGCAGTTTATTACAGCGGGGGCCGTACTTC.

The V gene is TRBV18, the J gene TRBJ1-2, with a possible D match to TRBD1 (5 bases). Between the trimmed V and J ends, which lost 3 bases and 0 bases, there was a span of 11 bases. This CDR3 region has 15 residues. Germline V gene sequence: CDR1 KGHSH, CDR2 LQKENI. The CDR3 DNA reads TGTGCCAGCTCACCGGCTCAGGGTCCTAACTATGGCTACACCTTC. Translating it yields CASSPAQGPNYGYTF. Variable domain in full (rest from reference TRBV18 and TRBJ1-2): NAGVMQNPRHLVRRRGQEARLRCSPMKGHSHVYWYRQLPEEGLKFMVYLQKENIIDESGMPKERFSAEFPKEGPSILRIQQVVRGDSAAYFCASSPAQGPNYGYTFGSGTRLTVV.

The V and J genes are TRBV6-5 and TRBJ2-1; maybe TRBD1 (6 bases). CDR1 is MNHEY and CDR2 is SVGAGI in the germline V gene. This CDR3 is 13 amino acids long. Trimming shortened V by 8 bases and J by 0 bases, and 8 bases separated the two germline ends. CDR3 sequence (DNA): TGTGCCAGCGGACAGCTCTCCTACAATGAGCAGTTCTTC. This sequence encodes CASGQLSYNEQFF.

A remark on this clone: The junction differs from germline at one of its ends, possibly a read error. The gene calls are TRBV27 and TRBJ1-2, with 7 bases lining up with TRBD1. CDR1 is MNHEY, CDR2 SMNVEV, per germline (reference sequence). The CDR3 has 15 residues. The CDR3 nucleotides are TGTGCCAGCAGCCCCTGGGACAGTTCTAACTATGGCTGCACCTTC. Translation gives CASSPWDSSNYGCTF.

The chain has TRBV18 and TRBJ2-5, with TRBD1 as a possible D gene (6 bases). V was cut by 6 bases and J by 4 bases, with 12 bases left in between. The CDR3 has 13 amino acids. Germline values: CDR1 KGHSH, CDR2 LQKENI. The CDR3 loop is CASSVTGLETQYF. The CDR3 nucleotides are TGTGCCAGCTCCGTAACAGGGTTAGAGACCCAGTACTTC.

This CDR3 is CASSYSQGYNQPQHF. The DNA for the CDR3 is TGTGCCAGCAGTTACTCACAGGGATACAATCAGCCCCAGCATTTT. This chain joins TRBV6-6 and TRBJ1-5, with D tentatively TRBD1 (6 bases). Germline loops: CDR1 MNHNY, CDR2 SVGAGI (reference sequence). There are 15 residues in the CDR3. V lost 0 bases and J lost 3, with 9 bases in between.

CDR3 loop: CASSGRTGYADTQYF. DNA for the CDR3: TGTGCCAGCAGCGGACGGACAGGGTACGCAGATACGCAGTATTTT. The V call is TRBV5-4, the J call TRBJ2-3; 8 nucleotides align to TRBD1. Trimming at V came to 4 bases and at J to 4 bases, leaving 8 bases not matched to a gene. CDR3 size: 15 residues. CDR1 is SGHNT, CDR2 YYREEE, per germline (reference sequence).

This clone has only one observation. V is TRBV3-1 (or the pseudogene TRBV3-2) and J is TRBJ1-6; no definite D call. Deletions cut 4 bases from V and 13 bases from J, with 14 bases between. The CDR3 covers 13 residues. The germline V gene has CDR1 LGHDT and CDR2 YNNKEL (reference sequence). The CDR3 is CASSREDLEPLHF. The DNA for the CDR3 is TGTGCCAGCAGCCGGGAGGATCTCGAGCCCCTCCACTTT.

This clone appeared once. The V gene is TRBV6-4, the J gene TRBJ2-3; D gene unclear. Germline CDR1 is MRHNA and CDR2 is SNTAGT. This CDR3 comprises 14 residues. Deletions cut 2 bases from V and 0 bases from J, with 6 bases between. CDR3 region: CASSDGLSTDTQYF. Here the CDR3 DNA reads TGTGCCAGCAGTGACGGCTTAAGCACAGATACGCAGTATTTT.

This clone showed up just once. The chain couples TRBV18 to TRBJ2-7, with TRBD1 matching over 8 bases. CDR1 and CDR2 from the germline V gene are KGHSH and LQKENI. V lost 4 bases to trimming and J lost 0 bases; unmatched junction nucleotides: 8. This CDR3 contains 16 residues. The CDR3 sequence is CASSQGRQGISYEQYF. The CDR3, as DNA: TGTGCCAGCTCACAGGGGCGACAGGGGATCTCCTACGAGCAGTACTTC.

The V gene is TRBV18, the J gene TRBJ2-7, with 16 bases aligning to TRBD2. CDR1 KGHSH and CDR2 LQKENI come from the germline V gene. This CDR3 comprises 17 residues. V trimming: 3 bases; J trimming: 4 bases; junction bases outside the gene matches: 6. The CDR3 protein is CASSPTGTSGGAYEQYF. CDR3 DNA: TGTGCCAGCTCACCCACCGGGACTAGCGGGGGGGCGTACGAGCAGTACTTC.

This clone was counted a single time. The V and J genes are TRBV11-3 and TRBJ1-6, with 8 bases lining up with TRBD1. The trim removed 4 bases at V and 7 bases at J, leaving 3 bases unmatched. The CDR3 extends over 14 amino acids. Germline CDR1 reads SGHNT; CDR2 reads YENEEA. The CDR3 loop reads CASSSDRENSPLHF. The DNA for the CDR3 is TGTGCCAGCAGCTCGGACAGGGAAAATTCACCCCTCCACTTT.

This clone has just one count. This sequence joins TRBV7-9 and TRBJ2-1; 8 nucleotides agree with TRBD1. Germline V gene data show CDR1 as SEHNR and CDR2 as FQNEAQ (reference sequence). This CDR3 has 17 amino acids. V lost 2 bases to trimming and J lost 4 bases; unmatched junction nucleotides: 10. The CDR3 DNA is TGTGCCAGCAGCTTAACTAGCCCCGGGACAGGTTACAATGAGCAGTTCTTC. Its translation is CASSLTSPGTGYNEQFF.

This sequence joins TRBV2 and TRBJ2-2, with 12 bases aligning to TRBD1. V dropped 6 bases and J dropped 4; count of bases not matched to a gene: 3. Germline V CDR1 and CDR2: SNHLY, FYNNEI. This CDR3 has 15 residues. CDR3 sequence (DNA): TGTGCCAGCAGGGGGACAGGGGGCGGCACCGGGGAGCTGTTTTTT. Protein product: CASRGTGGGTGELFF.

The rearrangement joins TRBV19 to TRBJ1-1, with TRBD1 matching 8 bases. The junction had 16 bases not matched to a gene; V was cut back by 8 bases and J by 5 bases. Looked up from germline, CDR1 is LNHDA and CDR2 is SQIVND (reference sequence). The CDR3 sequence is 16 residues long. CDR3 loop: CASPQYPGTGKTEAFF. As DNA, the CDR3 is TGTGCCAGTCCACAGTATCCTGGGACAGGCAAAACTGAAGCTTTCTTT.

The CDR3 coding sequence is TGTGCCAGCAGTCGGGGGGCCCGGTATGGCTACACCTTC. Encoded protein: CASSRGARYGYTF. This chain joins TRBV6-5 and TRBJ1-2, with TRBD1 as a possible D gene (6 bases). The CDR3 consists of 13 residues. V gave up 5 bases and J gave up 5 bases, with 12 bases separating them. Per germline, CDR1 MNHEY and CDR2 SVGAGI.

V gene TRBV9 combines with J gene TRBJ2-7; a possible D gene is TRBD2 (5 bases). The CDR3 consists of 17 residues. V gave up 0 bases and J gave up 2 bases, with 18 bases separating them. Germline CDR1 reads SGDLS; CDR2 reads YYNGEE. CDR3 residues: CASSVVHRPGSTYEQYF. DNA of the CDR3: TGTGCCAGCAGCGTAGTACACCGTCCGGGGTCTACCTACGAGCAGTACTTC.